A selection of T cell receptor beta chains follows, all from one sample in a study of T cell responses to AZD1222 COVID-19 vaccine. Profiling relied on immunoSEQ multiplex PCR, and the TCRdb table lists in-frame clones only, not all of them. The table includes roughly 70,000 clones, roughly 87% detected once. The source material was peripheral blood, sampled on day 0 of AZD1222 vaccination. The receptors were gathered from an adult in good health. The CDR3 runs from the conserved cysteine through the conserved F or W. D genes are given only for firm matches. Part of the rows lack a size; the others show once, few, many or a class for expanded clones.

v_gene: TRBV5-4
d_gene: NA
j_gene: TRBJ2-1
abundance: once
CDR3nt: TGTGCCAGCAGCTTGCCTCCCCAACTAGAGACATATGAGCAGTTCTTC
CDR3aa: CASSLPPQLETYEQFF

v_gene: TRBV19
d_gene: TRBD2
j_gene: TRBJ2-7
abundance: NA
CDR3nt: TGTGCCAGTAGTATATTGAGGCCTCCCGGGGGGGAGCAGTACTTC
CDR3aa: CASSILRPPGGEQYF

v_gene: TRBV12-5
d_gene: TRBD2
j_gene: TRBJ2-1
abundance: NA
CDR3nt: TGTGCTAGTGGTTTAGCGGGAGTTCGTGAGCAGTTCTTC
CDR3aa: CASGLAGVREQFF

v_gene: TRBV30
d_gene: NA
j_gene: TRBJ1-1
abundance: NA
CDR3nt: TGTGCCTGGAGTGTACTAGAGGGGTTCACTGAAGCTTTCTTT
CDR3aa: CAWSVLEGFTEAFF

v_gene: TRBV4-2
d_gene: NA
j_gene: TRBJ1-1
abundance: NA
CDR3nt: TGTGCCAGCAGCCGTACTGAGGGAGAGTCTGAAGCTTTCTTT
CDR3aa: CASSRTEGESEAFF

v_gene: TRBV11-2
d_gene: NA
j_gene: TRBJ2-5
abundance: NA
CDR3nt: TGTGCCAGCAGCACTAGGGGGCGGGATTGGGAGACCCAGTACTTC
CDR3aa: CASSTRGRDWETQYF

v_gene: TRBV30
d_gene: NA
j_gene: TRBJ1-1
abundance: NA
CDR3nt: TGTGCCTGGAATCCGTCGGGGAACACTGAAGCTTTCTTT
CDR3aa: CAWNPSGNTEAFF

v_gene: TRBV11-2
d_gene: TRBD2
j_gene: TRBJ2-1
abundance: NA
CDR3nt: TGTGCCAGCAGCCCGTGGCGGGAGCTCTACAATGAGCAGTTCTTC
CDR3aa: CASSPWRELYNEQFF

v_gene: TRBV3-1/TRBV3-2
d_gene: NA
j_gene: TRBJ1-6
abundance: NA
CDR3nt: TGTGCCAGCAGCCAAGGGCGGGGTGGGGCCATTTCACCCCTCCACTTT
CDR3aa: CASSQGRGGAISPLHF

v_gene: TRBV27
d_gene: TRBD2
j_gene: TRBJ2-2
abundance: NA
CDR3nt: TGTGCCAGCAGTTGGGGACTAGCGGGAAGGGCGAACACCGGGGAGCTGTTTTTT
CDR3aa: CASSWGLAGRANTGELFF

v_gene: TRBV7-2
d_gene: NA
j_gene: TRBJ1-5
abundance: few
CDR3nt: TGTGCCAGCAGCTTAGCGCGGCAGTTCAATCAGCCCCAGCATTTT
CDR3aa: CASSLARQFNQPQHF

v_gene: TRBV4-2
d_gene: TRBD2
j_gene: TRBJ2-5
abundance: once
CDR3nt: TGTGCCAGCAGCCAGAGGGTGGGGTTAGCGGGAGGAGGGGAGACCCAGTACTTC
CDR3aa: CASSQRVGLAGGGETQYF

v_gene: TRBV28
d_gene: NA
j_gene: TRBJ2-7
abundance: NA
CDR3nt: TGTGCCAGCAAGCATACCGTCCACGAGCAGTACTTC
CDR3aa: CASKHTVHEQYF

v_gene: TRBV6-2/TRBV6-3
d_gene: NA
j_gene: TRBJ2-1
abundance: NA
CDR3nt: TGTGCCAGCAGTTACTCTGGACATCCGAAGTTCTTC
CDR3aa: CASSYSGHPKFF

v_gene: TRBV6-2/TRBV6-3
d_gene: NA
j_gene: TRBJ1-3
abundance: NA
CDR3nt: TGTGCCAGCAGTTACGACCGAGAACAGCGCTCTGGAAACACCATATATTTT
CDR3aa: CASSYDREQRSGNTIYF

v_gene: TRBV5-8
d_gene: NA
j_gene: TRBJ2-3
abundance: once
CDR3nt: TGTGCCAGCAGCTTGGAGTGGAGGTCGGGGCTCTCCACAGATACGCAGTATTTT
CDR3aa: CASSLEWRSGLSTDTQYF

v_gene: TRBV27
d_gene: NA
j_gene: TRBJ2-4
abundance: NA
CDR3nt: TGTGCCAGCAGTTTAAGGTTCGGGGGAGTAGCCAAAAACATTCAGTACTTC
CDR3aa: CASSLRFGGVAKNIQYF

v_gene: TRBV19
d_gene: NA
j_gene: TRBJ1-2
abundance: NA
CDR3nt: TGTGCCAGTAGTAGTCCCTTTACTAACTATGGCTACACCTTC
CDR3aa: CASSSPFTNYGYTF

v_gene: TRBV11-3
d_gene: NA
j_gene: TRBJ1-1
abundance: NA
CDR3nt: TGTGCCAGCAGCTCCCGGTTCGCGAACACTGAAGCTTTCTTT
CDR3aa: CASSSRFANTEAFF

v_gene: TRBV7-9
d_gene: NA
j_gene: TRBJ2-1
abundance: NA
CDR3nt: TGTGCCAGCAGCTCCCCCAATCTAGCTCCGACCTACAATGAGCAGTTCTTC
CDR3aa: CASSSPNLAPTYNEQFF

v_gene: TRBV28
d_gene: TRBD2
j_gene: TRBJ2-4
abundance: NA
CDR3nt: TGTGCCAGCAGTTTATCGGTAGCGGGATTAGCCAAAAACATTCAGTACTTC
CDR3aa: CASSLSVAGLAKNIQYF

v_gene: TRBV4-1
d_gene: TRBD1
j_gene: TRBJ2-3
abundance: NA
CDR3nt: TGCGCCAGCAGCCAAGAGGCGGACAGGGGACCTATCCCCACAGATACGCAGTATTTT
CDR3aa: CASSQEADRGPIPTDTQYF

v_gene: TRBV2
d_gene: NA
j_gene: TRBJ1-5
abundance: NA
CDR3nt: TGTGCCAGCAGATCCGAGACAGCTAGCAATCAGCCCCAGCATTTT
CDR3aa: CASRSETASNQPQHF

v_gene: TRBV20-1
d_gene: NA
j_gene: TRBJ1-2
abundance: NA
CDR3nt: TGCAGTGCTGGGACTAACTATGGCTACACCTTC
CDR3aa: CSAGTNYGYTF

v_gene: TRBV6-5
d_gene: TRBD1
j_gene: TRBJ2-7
abundance: NA
CDR3nt: TGTGCCAGCAGCCAGACAGGGGGGCTGAACTACGAGCAGTACTTC
CDR3aa: CASSQTGGLNYEQYF

v_gene: TRBV7-9
d_gene: NA
j_gene: TRBJ1-1
abundance: NA
CDR3nt: TGTGCCAGCAGCTTAAGCGGGACATTTAACACTGAAGCTTTCTTT
CDR3aa: CASSLSGTFNTEAFF

v_gene: TRBV6-5
d_gene: NA
j_gene: TRBJ1-6
abundance: NA
CDR3nt: TGTGCCAGCAGTTACTCGGACAGTCACGCACCCCTCCACTTT
CDR3aa: CASSYSDSHAPLHF

v_gene: TRBV5-8
d_gene: NA
j_gene: TRBJ1-2
abundance: few
CDR3nt: TGTGCCAGCAGCCCACTTAACAACTATGGCTACACCTTC
CDR3aa: CASSPLNNYGYTF

v_gene: TRBV4-2
d_gene: NA
j_gene: TRBJ1-2
abundance: NA
CDR3nt: TGTGCCAGCAGCCAAGAGATCGGGGTGGACTATGGCTACACCTTC
CDR3aa: CASSQEIGVDYGYTF